This T cell receptor (beta chain) was profiled in a study of CD8 T cells in ankylosing spondylitis. Findings of the study overall: Ankylosing spondylitis blood appeared to be characterized by a TCR beta motif of several highly homologous variants.

The CDR3 extends over 13 amino acids. Trimming took 8 bases from V and 3 from J, leaving 10 bases between them. CDR1 is MGHRA, CDR2 YSYEKL, per germline. TCRdb re-derived calls from the 5' RACE reads in MiXCR, one entry per CDR3 protein. The repertoire holds around 130,000 distinct CDR3 sequences, with 15% to 20% as singletons. In this sample, this clonotype turned up a few times. The antigen remains unidentified. The receptor's source is a male donor with ankylosing spondylitis. The chain combines TRBV4-1 with TRBJ1-4; D is possibly TRBD1 (5 bases). The sample comprised blood, either unsorted or a sorted T cell fraction (not recorded which). The CDR3, as DNA: TGCGCCAGCCTCGGGGGTTCTAATGAAAAACTGTTTTTT. This encodes CASLGGSNEKLFF.